The entry below gives a single TCR beta chain sequence along with its context. Its matching antigen is unknown. The source of the sample is a study of cytomegalovirus exposure and HLA in healthy donors. Study information: In terms of ancestry, the Caucasian-associated cluster contained 75% to 85% of the roughly 400 genotyped donors.

The study, taken as a whole, reports: Follow-up analysis later connected one missense variant in DCLRE1C with trimming of TCR beta V- and J-genes. Looking again later, the authors saw that most CMV-associated TCR beta chains seemed HLA-restricted.

A multiplex PCR was run with 60 Vbeta primers and 13 Jbeta primers. Assay used: immunoSEQ multiplex PCR; TCRdb lists only in-frame clones, some missing. The sample shows under 85,000 clones, just under 80% of them seen only once. Germline CDR1 is SQVTM and CDR2 is ANQGSEA. V shed 6 bases, J shed 6 bases, and the junction held 7 bases outside the gene matches. The CDR3 extends over 12 amino acids. Sequenced material: PBMCs. This TCR came from a young woman in good health and CMV-seronegative. This chain links TRBV29-1 with TRBJ1-1, with 7 bases matching TRBD1. The CDR3 DNA is TGCAGCGTCAGGACAGGTGGGGCTGAAGCTTTCTTT. Protein product: CSVRTGGAEAFF.